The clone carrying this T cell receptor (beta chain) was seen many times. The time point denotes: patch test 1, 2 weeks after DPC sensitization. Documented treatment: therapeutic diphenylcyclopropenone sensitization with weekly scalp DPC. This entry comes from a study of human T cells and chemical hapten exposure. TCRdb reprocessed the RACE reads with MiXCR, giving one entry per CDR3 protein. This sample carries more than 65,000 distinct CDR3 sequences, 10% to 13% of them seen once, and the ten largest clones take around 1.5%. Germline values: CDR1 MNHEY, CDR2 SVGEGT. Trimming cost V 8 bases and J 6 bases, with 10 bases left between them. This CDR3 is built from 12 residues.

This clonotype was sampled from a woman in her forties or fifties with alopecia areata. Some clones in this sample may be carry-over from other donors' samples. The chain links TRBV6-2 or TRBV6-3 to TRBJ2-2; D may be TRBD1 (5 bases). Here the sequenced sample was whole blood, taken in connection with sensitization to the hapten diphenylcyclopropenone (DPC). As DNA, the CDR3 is TGTGCCAGCTTCCTAGGGGCCGGGGAGCTGTTTTTT. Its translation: CASFLGAGELFF.